This TCR beta chain appears in the sequencing data of a study of control samples from healthy donors and cancer patients. The CDR3 spans 17 residues. The germline CDR1 and CDR2 sequences are LGHNA and YNFKEQ. Trimming cost V 2 bases and J 3 bases; bases outside gene matches: 9. Here immunoSEQ multiplex PCR was the method, and the copy in TCRdb shows in-frame clones only, minus some. Of about 140,000 clones in the sample, approximately 92% were seen once. Sequenced sample: blood. This chain joins TRBV4-2 and TRBJ2-2, with 7 bases matching TRBD2. This clonotype was obtained from a man aged 25-45 years in good health. The CDR3 is CASSQKTGGHYTGELFF. CDR3 bases: TGTGCCAGCAGCCAAAAAACGGGAGGTCATTACACCGGGGAGCTGTTTTTT.